The rows below give T cell receptor beta chains drawn from one sample of a study of blood T cell repertoires in COVID-19. Sequencing used immunoSEQ multiplex PCR; TCRdb keeps in-frame clones, though not all of them. The sample holds just over 95,000 clones; 82% are singletons and the top ten take 15% to 20%. The sequencing input was peripheral blood. These receptors were obtained from a man older than 75 with acute or convalescent COVID-19. Both conserved end residues are part of each CDR3.

v_call cdr3_aa
TRBV6-1 CASSEQGARTEAFF
TRBV9 CASSVDHSSYEQYF
TRBV28 CASSFWGGQGNLEQYF
TRBV19 CASKINPGMNTGELFF
TRBV5-1 CASRFSSGASTDTQYF
TRBV19 CASSPTGVLGTEAFF
TRBV3-1/TRBV3-2 CASSQEIGGRQPQHF
TRBV12-3/TRBV12-4 CASLQGNQPQHF
TRBV19 CASSIDKDRGGRNQPQHF
TRBV7-8 CASSLDPSPRTDTQYF
TRBV5-1 CASSLGGRESEAFF
TRBV19 CASSPLPGQRNEKLFF
TRBV29-1 CSVGESNYGYTF
TRBV19 CASSTRQYQETQYF
TRBV4-3 CASSQQLAGGTGELFF
TRBV14 CASSQGRGQPQHF
TRBV14 CASSPLLAGGYNEQFF
TRBV6-6 CASSLGGAGRETQYF
TRBV24-1 CATSDFGGKDTGELFF
TRBV10-1 CASSDPGRAGYEQYF
TRBV12-5 CASGLVSLGSGDYGYTF
TRBV5-1 CASSLYGTSGTDEQFF
TRBV6-6 CASRTLAGVGPNEQFF
TRBV7-2 CASSWTSGATDTQYF
TRBV7-2 CASILALGSTEAFF
TRBV5-8 CASSLGANGYTF
TRBV3-1/TRBV3-2 CASSQGLAGYEQYF